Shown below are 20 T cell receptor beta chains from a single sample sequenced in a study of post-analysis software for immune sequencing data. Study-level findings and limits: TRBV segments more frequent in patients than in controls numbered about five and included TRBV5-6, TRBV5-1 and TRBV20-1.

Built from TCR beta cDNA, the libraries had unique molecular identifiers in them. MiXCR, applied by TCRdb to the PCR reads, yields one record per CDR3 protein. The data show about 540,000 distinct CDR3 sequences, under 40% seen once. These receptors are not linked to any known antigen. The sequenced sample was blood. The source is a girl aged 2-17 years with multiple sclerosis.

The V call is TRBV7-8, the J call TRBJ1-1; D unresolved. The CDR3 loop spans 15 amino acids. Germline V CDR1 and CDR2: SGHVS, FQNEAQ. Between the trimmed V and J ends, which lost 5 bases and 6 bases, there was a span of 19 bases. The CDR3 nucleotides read TGTGCCAGCAGCCCATCCCCGAGAGGGTATTCTGAAGCTTTCTTT. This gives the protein CASSPSPRGYSEAFF.

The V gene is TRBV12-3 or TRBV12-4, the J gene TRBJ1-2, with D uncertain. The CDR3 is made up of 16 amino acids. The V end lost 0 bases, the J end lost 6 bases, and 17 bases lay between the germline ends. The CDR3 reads CASSLAISQLLDGYTF. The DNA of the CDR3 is TGTGCCAGCAGTTTAGCGATCAGCCAACTCTTGGATGGCTACACCTTC.

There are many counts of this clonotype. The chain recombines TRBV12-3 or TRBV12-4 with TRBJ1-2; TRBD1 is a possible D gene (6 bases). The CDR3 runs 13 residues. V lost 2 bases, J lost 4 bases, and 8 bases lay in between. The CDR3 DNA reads TGTGCCAGCAGTTTACAGGGGATCTATGGCTACACCTTC. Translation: CASSLQGIYGYTF.

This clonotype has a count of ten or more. The CDR3 nucleotides read TGTGCTAGTGGTTTAGGTGGCTCCTACGAGCAGTACTTC. Translated, it gives CASGLGGSYEQYF. V gene TRBV12-5 combines with J gene TRBJ2-7; no clear D. The germline CDR1 and CDR2 sequences are LGHNT and FRNRAP. Trimming left V 3 bases short and J 0 bases short, with 6 bases between. The length of the CDR3 is 13 residues.

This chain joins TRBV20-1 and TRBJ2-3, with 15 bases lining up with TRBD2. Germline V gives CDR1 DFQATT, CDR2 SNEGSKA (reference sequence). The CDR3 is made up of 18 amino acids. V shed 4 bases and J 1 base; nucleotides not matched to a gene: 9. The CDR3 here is CSANGGLAGGTGTDTQYF. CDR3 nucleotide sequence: TGCAGTGCTAATGGGGGACTAGCGGGGGGAACGGGCACAGATACGCAGTATTTT.

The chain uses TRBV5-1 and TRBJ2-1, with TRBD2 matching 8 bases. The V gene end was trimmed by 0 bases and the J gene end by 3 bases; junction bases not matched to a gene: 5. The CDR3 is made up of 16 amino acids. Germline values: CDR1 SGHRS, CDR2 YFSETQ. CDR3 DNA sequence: TGCGCCAGCAGCTTGGCCCTAGCGGGTTACTACAATGAGCAGTTCTTC. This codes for CASSLALAGYYNEQFF. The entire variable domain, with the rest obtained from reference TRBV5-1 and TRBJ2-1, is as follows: KAGVTQTPRYLIKTRGQQVTLSCSPISGHRSVSWYQQTPGQGLQFLFEYFSETQRNKGNFPGRFSGRQFSNSRSEMNVSTLELGDSALYLCASSLALAGYYNEQFFGPGTRLTVL.

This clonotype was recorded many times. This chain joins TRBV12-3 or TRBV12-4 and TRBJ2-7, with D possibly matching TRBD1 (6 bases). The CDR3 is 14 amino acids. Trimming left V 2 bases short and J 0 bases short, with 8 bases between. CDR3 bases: TGTGCCAGCAGTTTACAGGGGATCTCCTACGAGCAGTACTTC. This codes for CASSLQGISYEQYF.

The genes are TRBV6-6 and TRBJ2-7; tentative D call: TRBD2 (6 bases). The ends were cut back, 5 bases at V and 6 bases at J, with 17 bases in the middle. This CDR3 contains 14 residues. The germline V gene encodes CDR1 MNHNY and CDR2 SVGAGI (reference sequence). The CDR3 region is CASSDTGGNVEQYF. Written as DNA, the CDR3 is TGTGCCAGCAGTGATACCGGGGGTAACGTCGAGCAGTACTTC.

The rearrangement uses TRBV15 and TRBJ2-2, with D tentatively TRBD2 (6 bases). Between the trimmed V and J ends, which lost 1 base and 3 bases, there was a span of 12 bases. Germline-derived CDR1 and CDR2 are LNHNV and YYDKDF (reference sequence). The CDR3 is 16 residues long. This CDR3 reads CATSRGIGGHTGELFF. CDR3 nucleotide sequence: TGTGCCACCAGCAGAGGGATCGGGGGACACACCGGGGAGCTGTTTTTT.

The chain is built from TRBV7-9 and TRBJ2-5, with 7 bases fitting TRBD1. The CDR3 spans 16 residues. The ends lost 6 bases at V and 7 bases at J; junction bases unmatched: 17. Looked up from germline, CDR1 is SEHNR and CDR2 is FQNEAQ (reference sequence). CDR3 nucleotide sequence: TGTGCCAGCAGTCTAACAGGGGACCCAGGGGCGGGGACCCAGTACTTC. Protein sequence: CASSLTGDPGAGTQYF. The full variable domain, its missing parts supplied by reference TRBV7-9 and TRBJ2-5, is DTGVSQNPRHKITKRGQNVTFRCDPISEHNRLYWYRQTLGQGPEFLTYFQNEAQLEKSRLLSDRFSAERPKGSFSTLEIQRTEQGDSAMYLCASSLTGDPGAGTQYFGPGTRLLVL.

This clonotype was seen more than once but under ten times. CDR3 region: CASTWVQGRRTEAFF. The CDR3 bases are TGCGCCAGCACCTGGGTCCAAGGGAGGAGAACTGAAGCTTTCTTT. V is TRBV5-1 and J is TRBJ1-1; D gene ambiguous. V shed 6 bases and J shed 5 bases, with 20 bases lying between them. In germline, CDR1 is SGHRS, CDR2 YFSETQ. The CDR3 runs to 15 residues. The whole variable domain, remainder taken from reference TRBV5-1 and TRBJ1-1, is KAGVTQTPRYLIKTRGQQVTLSCSPISGHRSVSWYQQTPGQGLQFLFEYFSETQRNKGNFPGRFSGRQFSNSRSEMNVSTLELGDSALYLCASTWVQGRRTEAFFGQGTRLTVV.

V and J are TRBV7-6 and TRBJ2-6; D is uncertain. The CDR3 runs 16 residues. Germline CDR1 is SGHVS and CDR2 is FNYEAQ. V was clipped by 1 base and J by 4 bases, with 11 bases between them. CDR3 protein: CASSLVSLDGANVLTF. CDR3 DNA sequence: TGTGCCAGCAGCTTAGTCAGCCTAGACGGGGCCAACGTCCTGACTTTC.

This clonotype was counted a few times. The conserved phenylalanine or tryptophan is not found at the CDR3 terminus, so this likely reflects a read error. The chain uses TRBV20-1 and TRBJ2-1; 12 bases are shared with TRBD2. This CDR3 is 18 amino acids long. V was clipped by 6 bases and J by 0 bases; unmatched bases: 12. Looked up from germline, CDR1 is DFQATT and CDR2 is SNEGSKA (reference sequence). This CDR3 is CSAPTSGGSFSSYNEQFV. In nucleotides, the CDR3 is TGCAGTGCCCCGACTAGCGGGGGCTCCTTCAGCTCCTACAATGAGCAGTTCGTC.

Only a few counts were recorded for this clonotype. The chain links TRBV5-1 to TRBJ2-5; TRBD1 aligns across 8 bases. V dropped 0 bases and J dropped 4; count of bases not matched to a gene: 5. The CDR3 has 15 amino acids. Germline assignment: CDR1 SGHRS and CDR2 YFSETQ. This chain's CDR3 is CASSLDWTGTETQYF. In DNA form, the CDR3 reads TGCGCCAGCAGCTTGGACTGGACAGGGACAGAGACCCAGTACTTC.

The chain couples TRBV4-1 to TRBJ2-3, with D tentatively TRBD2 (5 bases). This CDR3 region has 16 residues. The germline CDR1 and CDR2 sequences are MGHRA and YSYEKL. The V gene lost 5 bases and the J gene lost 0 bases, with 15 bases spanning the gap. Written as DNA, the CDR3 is TGCGCCAGCAGCTACCTACTAGACTCCAGCACAGATACGCAGTATTTT. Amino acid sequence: CASSYLLDSSTDTQYF.

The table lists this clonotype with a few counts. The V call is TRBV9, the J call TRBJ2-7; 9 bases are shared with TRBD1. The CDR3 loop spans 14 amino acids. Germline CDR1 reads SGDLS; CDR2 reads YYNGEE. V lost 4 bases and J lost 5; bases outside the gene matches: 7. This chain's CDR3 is CASSLTGTGNEQYF. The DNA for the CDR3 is TGTGCCAGCAGCCTCACCGGGACAGGGAACGAGCAGTACTTC.

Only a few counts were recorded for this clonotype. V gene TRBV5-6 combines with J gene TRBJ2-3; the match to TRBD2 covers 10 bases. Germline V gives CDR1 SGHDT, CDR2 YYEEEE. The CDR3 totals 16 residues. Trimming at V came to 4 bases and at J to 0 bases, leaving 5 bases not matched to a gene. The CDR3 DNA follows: TGTGCCAGCAGCCAAACTAGCGGGATTAGCACAGATACGCAGTATTTT. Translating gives CASSQTSGISTDTQYF.

CDR3 loop: CSVEVQGKYEQYF. The CDR3 bases are TGCAGCGTTGAAGTCCAGGGAAAGTACGAGCAGTACTTC. The chain is built from TRBV29-1 and TRBJ2-7, with D perhaps TRBD1 (5 bases). Germline V gene lookup returns CDR1 SQVTM and CDR2 ANQGSEA. CDR3 length equals 13 residues. The V end lost 1 base, the J end lost 4 bases, and 11 bases lay between the germline ends.

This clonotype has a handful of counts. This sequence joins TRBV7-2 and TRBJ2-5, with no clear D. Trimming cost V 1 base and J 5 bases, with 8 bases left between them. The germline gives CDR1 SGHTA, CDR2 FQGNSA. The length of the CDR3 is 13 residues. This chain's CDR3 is CASSLVGLETQYF. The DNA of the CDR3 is TGTGCCAGCAGCTTAGTGGGGTTGGAGACCCAGTACTTC.

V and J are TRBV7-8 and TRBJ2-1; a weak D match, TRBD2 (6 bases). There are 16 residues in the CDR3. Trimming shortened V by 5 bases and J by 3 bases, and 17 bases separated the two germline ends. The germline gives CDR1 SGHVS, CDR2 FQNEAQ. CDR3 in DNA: TGTGCCAGCAGCCTGCGACTCGCGGGGATCTACAATGAGCAGTTCTTC. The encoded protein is CASSLRLAGIYNEQFF.